Shown below are 3 T cell receptor beta chains from a single sample sequenced in a study of blood T cell repertoires in COVID-19. Sequencing was performed with immunoSEQ multiplex PCR; in TCRdb, only in-frame clones are kept and a portion is missing. The data show 250,000 to 300,000 clones, roughly nine tenths seen once. The sample was PBMCs or T cells enriched from blood (not recorded which). The source of these receptors is a woman aged 40 to 50 who had recovered from COVID-19.

The gene calls are TRBV5-1 and TRBJ2-5; D possibly corresponds to TRBD1 (6 bases). Trimming left V 2 bases short and J 2 bases short, with 7 bases between. CDR3 length equals 13 residues. Germline V CDR1 and CDR2: SGHRS, YFSETQ. The CDR3, as DNA: TGCGCCAGCAGCTTTACAGGGCAAGAGACCCAGTACTTC. Amino acid sequence: CASSFTGQETQYF. The variable domain in full, with the rest retrieved from reference TRBV5-1 and TRBJ2-5, is KAGVTQTPRYLIKTRGQQVTLSCSPISGHRSVSWYQQTPGQGLQFLFEYFSETQRNKGNFPGRFSGRQFSNSRSEMNVSTLELGDSALYLCASSFTGQETQYFGPGTRLLVL.

The chain combines TRBV14 with TRBJ2-1; D call uncertain. V lost 1 base and J lost 7, with 5 bases in between. The CDR3 spans 12 residues. In germline, CDR1 is SGHDN, CDR2 FVKESK. The CDR3 sequence: CASSQVTNEQFF. The DNA of the CDR3 is TGTGCCAGCAGCCAAGTAACAAATGAGCAGTTCTTC.

The V call is TRBV2, the J call TRBJ1-5, with a weak D call TRBD1 (5 bases). This CDR3 is built from 12 residues. V lost 7 bases to trimming and J lost 4 bases, with 8 bases between them. Germline V gives CDR1 SNHLY, CDR2 FYNNEI. CDR3 DNA: TGTGCCAGCAATGGGGCAAATCAGCCCCAGCATTTT. Its translation is CASNGANQPQHF.